This TCR beta chain was captured by sequencing in a study of T cells in Graves' hyperthyroidism and ophthalmopathy. In the study overall: It was at initial diagnosis, before any treatment, that peripheral blood was collected. Study observations and caveats: Most expanded thyroid clonotypes above 0.001 recurred in blood.

The investigators amplified TCR beta CDR3 regions from RNA transcripts. The primer set for the first-round RT-PCR of the TCR CDR3 was HTBI. TCRdb re-called the multiplex PCR reads with MiXCR, one entry per CDR3 protein. The repertoire holds about 250,000 distinct CDR3 sequences, with 22% as singletons. CDR1 is SEHNR and CDR2 is FQNEAQ in the germline V gene (reference sequence). The CDR3 has 13 amino acids. This clonotype was observed at least ten times. The antigen is undetermined. One end of the junction fails to match germline, which may point to a read error. This sequence originates from a man aged 30 to 39 with Graves' ophthalmopathy. The sample comprised blood. The V call is TRBV7-9, the J call TRBJ1-2, with a weak D call TRBD1 (5 bases). CDR3 DNA sequence: TGCGCCAGCAGCTTGGGGGAAAACTATGGCTACACCTTC. It encodes CASSLGENYGYTF.